The rows below give T cell receptor beta chains drawn from one sample of a study of Ad26.COV2.S vaccination and SARS-CoV-2 variants. Assay: immunoSEQ multiplex PCR; the TCRdb copy retains only in-frame clones and omits some. The sample lists about 180,000 clones; roughly 89% were seen once. Material: peripheral blood, obtained after recovery from COVID-19. Every receptor here comes from a human donor who had recovered from COVID-19. Each CDR3 is given with its conserved first and last residue. D genes are given only for firm matches. Rows may omit the clone size; those that give it use once, few, many or a size class.

d_gene: -
v_gene: TRBV28
j_gene: TRBJ1-6
abundance: -
CDR3nt: TGTGCCAGCAGTGGCCCCGGCGGCATCAATTCACCCCTCCACTTT
CDR3aa: CASSGPGGINSPLHF

d_gene: -
v_gene: TRBV9
j_gene: TRBJ2-5
abundance: -
CDR3nt: TGTGCCAGCAGCGTAGGACAGGAAATTGGGGAGACCCAGTACTTC
CDR3aa: CASSVGQEIGETQYF

d_gene: TRBD1
v_gene: TRBV5-1
j_gene: TRBJ2-7
abundance: -
CDR3nt: TGCGCCAGCAGCTCAGGGGGTCTGGGGAACGAGCAGTACTTC
CDR3aa: CASSSGGLGNEQYF

d_gene: -
v_gene: TRBV19
j_gene: TRBJ1-5
abundance: -
CDR3nt: TGTGCCAGTAGAAAGACACAGGGAACGCGGCAGCCCCAGCATTTT
CDR3aa: CASRKTQGTRQPQHF

d_gene: -
v_gene: TRBV20-1
j_gene: TRBJ1-2
abundance: -
CDR3nt: TGCAGTGCTAGAGGACAGGATGGCTACACCTTC
CDR3aa: CSARGQDGYTF

d_gene: TRBD1
v_gene: TRBV6-5
j_gene: TRBJ2-7
abundance: -
CDR3nt: TGTGCCAGCAACGCCGGGACAGGCTACGAGCAGTACTTC
CDR3aa: CASNAGTGYEQYF

d_gene: TRBD1
v_gene: TRBV7-2
j_gene: TRBJ2-2
abundance: -
CDR3nt: TGTGCCAGCAGCTTAGGGACAGGGGGAAACACCGGGGAGCTGTTTTTT
CDR3aa: CASSLGTGGNTGELFF

d_gene: -
v_gene: TRBV5-6
j_gene: TRBJ2-7
abundance: -
CDR3nt: TGTGCCAGCAGCAGACCAGGACACCCGACTCTCCACGAGCAGTACTTC
CDR3aa: CASSRPGHPTLHEQYF

d_gene: TRBD1
v_gene: TRBV5-1
j_gene: TRBJ1-4
abundance: once
CDR3nt: TGCGCCAGCAGCTTGGACAGGGGGAGAGAAAAACTGTTTTTT
CDR3aa: CASSLDRGREKLFF

d_gene: -
v_gene: TRBV12-3/TRBV12-4
j_gene: TRBJ1-2
abundance: -
CDR3nt: TGTGCCAGCAGTTTAGAACAGACGGGCTACACCTTC
CDR3aa: CASSLEQTGYTF

d_gene: -
v_gene: TRBV9
j_gene: TRBJ1-2
abundance: -
CDR3nt: TGTGCCAGCAGCACACCCCTCCGGGGCGCTAACTATGGCTACACCTTC
CDR3aa: CASSTPLRGANYGYTF

d_gene: -
v_gene: TRBV5-1
j_gene: TRBJ2-4
abundance: -
CDR3nt: TGCGCCAGCAGCTTCTTCCCCTTAAATATAGCGGATGTGGCCAAAAACATTCAGTACTTC
CDR3aa: CASSFFPLNIADVAKNIQYF

d_gene: -
v_gene: TRBV23-1
j_gene: TRBJ1-5
abundance: -
CDR3nt: TGCGCCAGCAGTCAACGGGACAAGCCTCCATGTAGCAATCAGCCCCAGCATTTT
CDR3aa: CASSQRDKPPCSNQPQHF

d_gene: -
v_gene: TRBV10-3
j_gene: TRBJ1-2
abundance: once
CDR3nt: TGTGCCATCAGTAACAGGGATCTAAACGTGGGCTACACCTTC
CDR3aa: CAISNRDLNVGYTF

d_gene: -
v_gene: TRBV18
j_gene: TRBJ1-2
abundance: -
CDR3nt: TGTGCCAGCTCACCTTCGGCAGAACCTAACTATGGCTACACCTTC
CDR3aa: CASSPSAEPNYGYTF

d_gene: -
v_gene: TRBV27
j_gene: TRBJ1-3
abundance: few
CDR3nt: TGTGCCAGCAGTTTAGGGTGGCCCCGCTCTGGAAACACCATATATTTT
CDR3aa: CASSLGWPRSGNTIYF

d_gene: -
v_gene: TRBV10-3
j_gene: TRBJ2-7
abundance: -
CDR3nt: TGTGCCATCAGCCCCGGGACACCCTACGAGCAGTACTTC
CDR3aa: CAISPGTPYEQYF

d_gene: -
v_gene: TRBV6-4
j_gene: TRBJ2-1
abundance: -
CDR3nt: TGTGCCAGCAGTAAGGAGACGGGGGTGGGCAATGAGCAGTTCTTC
CDR3aa: CASSKETGVGNEQFF

d_gene: -
v_gene: TRBV3-1/TRBV3-2
j_gene: TRBJ1-3
abundance: once
CDR3nt: TGTGCCAGCAGCCTGGGCCTTGGAAACACCATATATTTT
CDR3aa: CASSLGLGNTIYF

d_gene: -
v_gene: TRBV10-3
j_gene: TRBJ2-3
abundance: -
CDR3nt: TGTGCCATCAGTGAGGGATGGGGGTCTAGCGTTAGCACAGATACGCAGTATTTT
CDR3aa: CAISEGWGSSVSTDTQYF

d_gene: -
v_gene: TRBV11-3
j_gene: TRBJ2-1
abundance: -
CDR3nt: TGTGCCAGCAGCTCTGGCTTTTCCTACAATGAGCAGTTCTTC
CDR3aa: CASSSGFSYNEQFF

d_gene: -
v_gene: TRBV27
j_gene: TRBJ1-4
abundance: -
CDR3nt: TGTGCCAGCAGTTCATTGTTGGGGAGCAATGAAAAACTGTTTTTT
CDR3aa: CASSSLLGSNEKLFF

d_gene: -
v_gene: TRBV7-8
j_gene: TRBJ1-4
abundance: -
CDR3nt: TGTGCCAGCAGCTTCCAAAGGGTGCAAGAAAAACTGTTTTTT
CDR3aa: CASSFQRVQEKLFF

d_gene: -
v_gene: TRBV9
j_gene: TRBJ2-5
abundance: -
CDR3nt: TGTGCCAGCAGCGTAGCTGAAGGGATCCAAGAGACCCAGTACTTC
CDR3aa: CASSVAEGIQETQYF

d_gene: -
v_gene: TRBV21-1
j_gene: TRBJ2-3
abundance: -
CDR3nt: TGTGCCAGCAGCAAAGAGACAGATACGCAGTATTTT
CDR3aa: CASSKETDTQYF

d_gene: -
v_gene: TRBV5-1
j_gene: TRBJ2-7
abundance: -
CDR3nt: TGCGCCAGCAGCCTCAGGGGGAGGACCTACGAGCAGTACTTC
CDR3aa: CASSLRGRTYEQYF

d_gene: -
v_gene: TRBV7-9
j_gene: TRBJ2-7
abundance: -
CDR3nt: TGTGCCAGCAGATCGGGGACGGAGCAGTACTTC
CDR3aa: CASRSGTEQYF

d_gene: -
v_gene: TRBV14
j_gene: TRBJ2-7
abundance: -
CDR3nt: TGTGCCAGCAGCCAAGATCCAGGGAGCTCCTACGAGCAGTACTTC
CDR3aa: CASSQDPGSSYEQYF

d_gene: -
v_gene: TRBV3-1/TRBV3-2
j_gene: TRBJ1-6
abundance: -
CDR3nt: TGTGCCAGCAGCCAGGGCTTTCGCAATTCACCCCTCCACTTT
CDR3aa: CASSQGFRNSPLHF

d_gene: -
v_gene: TRBV6-6
j_gene: TRBJ2-7
abundance: -
CDR3nt: TGTGCCGGCAGTTACTCTCCGGAGGGCGACGAGCAGTACTTC
CDR3aa: CAGSYSPEGDEQYF

d_gene: -
v_gene: TRBV19
j_gene: TRBJ1-2
abundance: -
CDR3nt: TGTGCCAGTAGGAAGGGGGGGAACTATGGCTACACCTTC
CDR3aa: CASRKGGNYGYTF

d_gene: -
v_gene: TRBV5-6
j_gene: TRBJ1-5
abundance: -
CDR3nt: TGTGCCAGCAGCTTGACAGGAGGGAATCAGCCCCAGCATTTT
CDR3aa: CASSLTGGNQPQHF

d_gene: -
v_gene: TRBV7-8
j_gene: TRBJ1-5
abundance: few
CDR3nt: TGTGCCAGCAGCCCCACTAGGGTTCTAGGTCAGCCCCAGCATTTT
CDR3aa: CASSPTRVLGQPQHF

d_gene: -
v_gene: TRBV7-3
j_gene: TRBJ2-5
abundance: few
CDR3nt: TGTGCCAGCAGCCCATCGGCCCGGCGGTACTTC
CDR3aa: CASSPSARRYF

d_gene: -
v_gene: TRBV7-9
j_gene: TRBJ1-2
abundance: once
CDR3nt: TGTGCCAGCAGCGAATCGGTAGGGAGCTATGGCTACACCTTC
CDR3aa: CASSESVGSYGYTF

d_gene: -
v_gene: TRBV7-9
j_gene: TRBJ2-7
abundance: -
CDR3nt: TGTGCCAGCAGCCTACAGGGAGGAATGTACGAGCAGTACTTC
CDR3aa: CASSLQGGMYEQYF

d_gene: TRBD1
v_gene: TRBV6-5
j_gene: TRBJ1-2
abundance: -
CDR3nt: TGTGCCAGCAGTTACGGGACAGGGATCTATGGCTACACCTTC
CDR3aa: CASSYGTGIYGYTF

d_gene: TRBD1
v_gene: TRBV19
j_gene: TRBJ1-3
abundance: -
CDR3nt: TGTGCCAGTAGGCCCGCCAGTCGTCATAGGACAGGGGGCTCTGGAAACACCATATATTTT
CDR3aa: CASRPASRHRTGGSGNTIYF

d_gene: TRBD1
v_gene: TRBV15
j_gene: TRBJ1-5
abundance: -
CDR3nt: TGTGCCACCAGCAGACAGGGGGCCCAATCCGGGCAGCCCCAGCATTTT
CDR3aa: CATSRQGAQSGQPQHF

d_gene: TRBD2
v_gene: TRBV9
j_gene: TRBJ2-7
abundance: -
CDR3nt: TGTGCCAGCAGCGTAGTGGCTAGCGGACCGGGCGAGCAGTACTTC
CDR3aa: CASSVVASGPGEQYF

d_gene: -
v_gene: TRBV14
j_gene: TRBJ1-3
abundance: -
CDR3nt: TGTGCCAGCAATCAGGGCTACTCTGGAAACACCATATATTTT
CDR3aa: CASNQGYSGNTIYF

d_gene: -
v_gene: TRBV3-1/TRBV3-2
j_gene: TRBJ2-5
abundance: -
CDR3nt: TGTGCCAGCAGGGCAGGGAAAGGGGAGAACGGGGAGACCCAGTACTTC
CDR3aa: CASRAGKGENGETQYF

d_gene: -
v_gene: TRBV12-3/TRBV12-4
j_gene: TRBJ2-7
abundance: once
CDR3nt: TGTGCCAGCAGTCTCCGGGCCGACTACGAGCAGTACTTC
CDR3aa: CASSLRADYEQYF

d_gene: TRBD1
v_gene: TRBV18
j_gene: TRBJ1-6
abundance: -
CDR3nt: TGTGCCAGCTCACCCGGACAGGGTCAAAATTCACCCCTCCACTTT
CDR3aa: CASSPGQGQNSPLHF

d_gene: TRBD2
v_gene: TRBV13
j_gene: TRBJ2-5
abundance: -
CDR3nt: TGTGCCAGCAGCGCCGGAGCGGGGAAAGAGACCCAGTACTTC
CDR3aa: CASSAGAGKETQYF

d_gene: TRBD2
v_gene: TRBV14
j_gene: TRBJ2-1
abundance: -
CDR3nt: TGTGCCAGCAGCCTCCCCGGACTAGCGGGCAATGAGCAGTTCTTC
CDR3aa: CASSLPGLAGNEQFF

d_gene: -
v_gene: TRBV20-1
j_gene: TRBJ2-3
abundance: -
CDR3nt: TGCAGTGCTAGTGTCGGGGTCCCTGGGAATACGCAGTATTTT
CDR3aa: CSASVGVPGNTQYF

d_gene: TRBD2
v_gene: TRBV19
j_gene: TRBJ2-7
abundance: -
CDR3nt: TGTGCCAGTAGTATGCGTCTAGCGGGGCTCTACGAGCAGTACTTC
CDR3aa: CASSMRLAGLYEQYF

d_gene: -
v_gene: TRBV20-1
j_gene: TRBJ2-3
abundance: -
CDR3nt: TGCAGTGCTAGCTTCCCAGATACGCAGTATTTT
CDR3aa: CSASFPDTQYF

d_gene: -
v_gene: TRBV19
j_gene: TRBJ1-6
abundance: -
CDR3nt: TGTGCCAGTAGTATTTTCGGGCAGGTCTATCCCACCCTTCATTCACCCCTCCACTTT
CDR3aa: CASSIFGQVYPTLHSPLHF

d_gene: TRBD1
v_gene: TRBV7-9
j_gene: TRBJ2-7
abundance: -
CDR3nt: TGTGCCAGCAGCTTGGGGACAGGGGGTTGGAACGAGCAGTACTTC
CDR3aa: CASSLGTGGWNEQYF

d_gene: -
v_gene: TRBV14
j_gene: TRBJ2-1
abundance: -
CDR3nt: TGTGCCAGCAGCCAAGATCCCAGCCCTGCCTACAATGAGCAGTTCTTC
CDR3aa: CASSQDPSPAYNEQFF

d_gene: -
v_gene: TRBV21-1
j_gene: TRBJ2-7
abundance: -
CDR3nt: TGTGCCAGCAGTAGGTCGGGGGGACTAGCGGTCTCCTACGAGCAGTACTTC
CDR3aa: CASSRSGGLAVSYEQYF

d_gene: -
v_gene: TRBV6-1
j_gene: TRBJ2-1
abundance: -
CDR3nt: TGTGCCAGCAGTGAAAGTTATAGGGGTGAGCAGTTCTTC
CDR3aa: CASSESYRGEQFF

d_gene: TRBD2
v_gene: TRBV7-8
j_gene: TRBJ2-2
abundance: -
CDR3nt: TGTGCCAGCAGCTTATTAGCGGGAGCGGGCGGGGAGCTGTTTTTT
CDR3aa: CASSLLAGAGGELFF

d_gene: -
v_gene: TRBV9
j_gene: TRBJ1-2
abundance: once
CDR3nt: TGTGCCAGCAGCGTAGAAGGGGGTTCTAACTATGGCTACACCTTC
CDR3aa: CASSVEGGSNYGYTF

d_gene: -
v_gene: TRBV14
j_gene: TRBJ2-1
abundance: -
CDR3nt: TGTGCCAGCAGTCAACGTCGACAGACCTACAATGAGCAGTTCTTC
CDR3aa: CASSQRRQTYNEQFF